This T cell receptor beta chain was sequenced in a study of blood T cell repertoires in COVID-19. Across the whole study: Samples of COVID-19 (acute and convalescent) were obtained from the United States, Italy and Spain.

Assay used: immunoSEQ multiplex PCR; TCRdb lists only in-frame clones, some missing. The sample shows roughly 170,000 clones, less than 90% of them seen only once. Sequenced sample: peripheral blood. This clonotype was sampled from a man aged 60-69 years with acute or convalescent COVID-19.

The CDR3 protein is CATGSEAEAFF. The DNA for the CDR3 is TGTGCCACAGGGTCAGAGGCTGAAGCTTTCTTT. The V gene is TRBV10-3, the J gene TRBJ1-1, with TRBD1 as a possible D gene (5 bases). V dropped 10 bases and J dropped 6 bases, with 12 bases sitting between them. This CDR3 is 11 amino acids long. The germline gives CDR1 ENHRY, CDR2 SYGVKD.